The 18 T cell receptor beta chains below were found in one sample sequenced in a study of T cell responses to AZD1222 COVID-19 vaccine. Assay used: immunoSEQ multiplex PCR; TCRdb lists only in-frame clones, some missing. The profile shows roughly 170,000 clones, almost 90% of them singletons. The specimen was peripheral blood, collected on day 0 of AZD1222 vaccination. The source of these receptors is an adult in good health.

The chain uses TRBV28 and TRBJ2-1, with 7 positions matching TRBD1. The junction had 1 base not matched to a gene; V was cut back by 2 bases and J by 9 bases. Germline CDR1 is MDHEN and CDR2 is SYDVKM. The CDR3 length is 12 residues. The CDR3 DNA reads TGTGCCAGCAGTTTAAGGGACAGTGAGCAGTTCTTC. Amino acids: CASSLRDSEQFF.

This chain links TRBV4-1 with TRBJ2-7, with TRBD1 identical over 10 bases. Per the germline V gene, CDR1 is MGHRA and CDR2 is YSYEKL. Losses at the gene ends were 3 bases for V and 5 bases for J; bases not matched to a gene: 10. The CDR3 runs 16 residues. CDR3 in DNA: TGCGCCAGCAGCCACCCTTGGGACAGGGGAAGGGACGAGCAGTACTTC. It encodes CASSHPWDRGRDEQYF.

The chain recombines TRBV7-3 with TRBJ2-7; maybe TRBD1 (5 bases). V dropped 2 bases and J dropped 2 bases, with 13 bases sitting between them. CDR3 size: 15 residues. Germline lookup yields CDR1 SGHTA and CDR2 FQGTGA. The DNA of the CDR3 is TGTGCCAGCAGCTTAGATGGGTGGGGCACCTACGAGCAGTACTTC. Its translation is CASSLDGWGTYEQYF.

This clone occurred a few times. The V gene is TRBV9, the J gene TRBJ2-7; 10 positions match TRBD2. The ends lost 0 bases at V and 2 bases at J; junction bases unmatched: 2. The CDR3 consists of 15 residues. CDR1 is SGDLS, CDR2 YYNGEE, per germline. As DNA, the CDR3 is TGTGCCAGCAGCGTAGGAGCGGGGGGGACCTACGAGCAGTACTTC. The encoded protein is CASSVGAGGTYEQYF.

V and J are TRBV15 and TRBJ2-2; D is unresolved. V was trimmed by 5 bases and J by 5 bases, leaving 6 bases between them. Germline CDR1 LNHNV, CDR2 YYDKDF (reference sequence). CDR3 size: 12 residues. The CDR3 coding sequence is TGTGCCACCAGCCTCACAACCGGGGAGCTGTTTTTT. This translates into CATSLTTGELFF.

This chain uses TRBV6-2 or TRBV6-3 with TRBJ1-2; D not resolved. V dropped 3 bases and J dropped 5 bases, with 10 bases sitting between them. The CDR3 length is 13 residues. The germline gives CDR1 MNHEY, CDR2 SVGEGT. This CDR3 is CASSYEAFYGYTF. CDR3 coding DNA: TGTGCCAGCAGTTATGAAGCTTTTTATGGCTACACCTTC.

The chain joins TRBV10-3 to TRBJ1-2, with D uncertain. This CDR3 is built from 15 residues. The V gene lost 0 bases and the J gene lost 8 bases, with 16 bases spanning the gap. In germline, CDR1 is ENHRY, CDR2 SYGVKD. The CDR3 region has the DNA TGTGCCATCAGTGAGTCTGACGGAGCGGGGTGGGGCTACACCTTC. Its translation: CAISESDGAGWGYTF.

The rearrangement uses TRBV25-1 and TRBJ1-1; D is uncertain. The CDR3 covers 14 residues. Trimming took off 0 bases at V and 0 bases at J, with 5 bases between the two ends. From germline, CDR1 is MGHDK and CDR2 SYGVNS. CDR3 nucleotide sequence: TGTGCCAGCAGTGAATACGGTATGAACACTGAAGCTTTCTTT. Protein product: CASSEYGMNTEAFF.

V gene TRBV13 combines with J gene TRBJ1-6, with 7 bases matching TRBD1. Germline lookup yields CDR1 PRHDT and CDR2 FYEKMQ (reference sequence). The CDR3 sequence is 14 residues long. V was pared by 5 bases and J by 7 bases, with 5 bases of the junction left unmatched. DNA for the CDR3: TGTGCCAGCAGCCCCGACAGGGCCAATTCACCCCTCCACTTT. It yields the protein CASSPDRANSPLHF.

The rearrangement joins TRBV7-9 to TRBJ2-7, with 7 bases aligning to TRBD1. The germline gives CDR1 SEHNR, CDR2 FQNEAQ (reference sequence). The length of the CDR3 is 15 residues. V gave up 4 bases and J gave up 2 bases; unmatched junction bases: 8. CDR3 nucleotides: TGTGCCAGCAGCTCCCCCGGGACAGCAACCTACGAGCAGTACTTC. Amino acids: CASSSPGTATYEQYF.

The CDR3 DNA follows: TGCAGTGCTAGTAGGAACGTCTATCAGCCCCAGCATTTT. Translating gives CSASRNVYQPQHF. The chain employs TRBV20-1 and TRBJ1-5; D gene ambiguous. Germline V gene lookup returns CDR1 DFQATT and CDR2 SNEGSKA (reference sequence). Trimming stripped 3 bases from V and 5 bases from J, with 11 bases between. The CDR3 loop spans 13 amino acids.

This rearrangement joins TRBV6-5 to TRBJ1-1; D is unclear. Germline CDR1 reads MNHEY; CDR2 reads SVGAGI. Trimming took 5 bases from V and 0 from J, leaving 13 bases between them. This CDR3 is built from 15 residues. In DNA, the CDR3 is TGTGCCAGCAGTAGCCTAGGACGGCTGAACACTGAAGCTTTCTTT. Its translation: CASSSLGRLNTEAFF.

The rearrangement links TRBV4-2 to TRBJ1-2; D is ambiguous. V shed 0 bases and J shed 5 bases, with 10 bases lying between them. Germline V gene data show CDR1 as LGHNA and CDR2 as YNFKEQ. The CDR3 has 14 amino acids. The chain's CDR3 is CASSQDGGLYGYTF. For the CDR3, the DNA is TGTGCCAGCAGCCAAGATGGCGGTCTTTATGGCTACACCTTC.

The CDR3: CASSLTGTSSADTQYF. Written as DNA, the CDR3 is TGTGCCAGCAGCCTCACCGGGACTAGCAGCGCAGATACGCAGTATTTT. The V and J genes are TRBV4-2 and TRBJ2-3; 9 bases map to TRBD2. CDR1 and CDR2 (germline): LGHNA, YNFKEQ. The V and J ends lost 4 bases and 4 bases, in that order; junction bases with no gene match: 9. The CDR3 is made up of 16 amino acids.

There are a few counts of this clone. This chain connects TRBV9 to TRBJ1-2; 7 nucleotides line up with TRBD1. V dropped 0 bases and J dropped 5; count of bases not matched to a gene: 16. Germline V gene sequence: CDR1 SGDLS, CDR2 YYNGEE. The CDR3 runs to 18 residues. The CDR3 DNA is TGTGCCAGCAGCGTAGTTAGGACAGGAGATTCGGGGGGATATGGCTACACCTTC. Translating gives CASSVVRTGDSGGYGYTF.

This chain joins TRBV30 and TRBJ2-5; 9 nucleotides agree with TRBD2. V lost 8 bases and J lost 4; bases outside the gene matches: 5. The CDR3 is 12 residues long. Germline V CDR1 and CDR2: GTSNPN, SVGIG (reference sequence). CDR3 DNA: TGTGCCGGGGTAGCGGGAGTAGAGACCCAGTACTTC. Translated, it gives CAGVAGVETQYF.

The V and J genes are TRBV4-1 and TRBJ2-2; D is possibly TRBD2 (5 bases). Per germline, CDR1 MGHRA and CDR2 YSYEKL. V was trimmed by 4 bases and J by 4 bases, leaving 13 bases between them. The CDR3 sequence is 15 residues long. CDR3 protein: CASSLPSGGTGELFF. The CDR3, as DNA: TGCGCCAGCAGCCTTCCTTCAGGAGGCACCGGGGAGCTGTTTTTT.

The chain couples TRBV27 to TRBJ1-1; tentative D call: TRBD1 (6 bases). Germline CDR1 is MNHEY and CDR2 is SMNVEV (reference sequence). V lost 6 bases and J lost 3, with 14 bases in between. The CDR3 has 14 amino acids. CDR3 in amino acids: CASSPGVRYTEAFF. CDR3 nucleotides: TGTGCCAGCAGCCCAGGGGTACGATACACTGAAGCTTTCTTT.